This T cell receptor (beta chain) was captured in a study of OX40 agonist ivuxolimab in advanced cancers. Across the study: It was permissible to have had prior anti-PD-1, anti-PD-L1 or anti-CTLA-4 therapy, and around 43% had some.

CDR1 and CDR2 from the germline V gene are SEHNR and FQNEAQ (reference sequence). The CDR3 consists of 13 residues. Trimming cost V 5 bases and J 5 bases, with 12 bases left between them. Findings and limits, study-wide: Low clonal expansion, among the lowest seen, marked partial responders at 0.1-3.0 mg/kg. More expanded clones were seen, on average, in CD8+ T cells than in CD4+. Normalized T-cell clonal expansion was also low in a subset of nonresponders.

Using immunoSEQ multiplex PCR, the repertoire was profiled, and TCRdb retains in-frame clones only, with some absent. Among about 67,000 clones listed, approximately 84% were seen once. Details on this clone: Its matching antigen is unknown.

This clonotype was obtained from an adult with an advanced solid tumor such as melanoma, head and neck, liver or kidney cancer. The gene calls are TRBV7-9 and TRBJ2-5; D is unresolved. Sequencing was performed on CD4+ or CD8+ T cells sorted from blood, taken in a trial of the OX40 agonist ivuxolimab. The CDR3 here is CASSTIVGETQYF. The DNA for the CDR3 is TGTGCCAGCAGCACCATTGTCGGGGAGACCCAGTACTTC.